This TCR beta chain was sequenced during a study of CD8 T cells in ankylosing spondylitis. With molecular barcodes, quantitative 5'-RACE was used to make the TCR beta libraries. TCRdb analysed the 5' RACE reads with MiXCR anew, one entry per CDR3 protein. The data hold around 130,000 distinct CDR3 sequences, with approximately 17% observed a single time. Only a few counts were recorded for this clonotype. Its antigen remains unidentified. Points from the study as a whole: There was a TCR beta motif, made of fewer than 10 highly homologous variants, that appeared characteristic of ankylosing spondylitis blood. Peripheral blood samples showed relatively rare disease-linked clones, and these clones were CD8+.

The CDR3 covers 12 residues. CDR1 and CDR2 (germline): SGHKS, YYEKEE (reference sequence). V was cut by 1 base and J by 6 bases, with 5 bases left in between. This chain uses TRBV5-5 with TRBJ2-1, with D uncertain. The sequencing sample was made of blood, either unsorted or a sorted T cell fraction (not recorded which). This sequence originates from a male donor with ankylosing spondylitis. The CDR3 sequence is CASSLNSNEQFF. Written as DNA, the CDR3 is TGTGCCAGCAGCTTGAATTCCAATGAGCAGTTCTTC.